One sample yielded the 26 T cell receptor beta chains listed below, sequenced in a study of shared clonotypes between healthy human individuals (TCRdb year 2020). The method behind the library was the immunoSEQ multiplex PCR assay. Sourced from immuneACCESS, this table was stored by TCRdb with only in-frame sequences that have V and J called. A share of the clones is absent; for the studies checked, an unresolved V gene accounts for under half, and the remainder has no known explanation. The sample table lists roughly 110,000 clones, about 62% of them with a count of one. The ten largest make up roughly 24% of the sample. Sample: memory CD8+ T cells sorted from blood. What the cell subset or site label conveys for this sample: CD45RO+ cells pooled with CCR7-negative TemRA cells. The receptors stem from a woman aged 25 to 45 in good health.

CDR3 sequence reads: CASSLLQRQNKNYGYTF. DNA of the CDR3: TGTGCCAGCAGCCTCCTCCAACGACAGAATAAAAACTATGGCTACACCTTC. The rearrangement links TRBV14 to TRBJ1-2; tentatively, D is TRBD1 (5 bases). Germline assignment: CDR1 SGHDN and CDR2 FVKESK. Trimming cost V 4 bases and J 2 bases, with 20 bases left between them. This CDR3 region has 17 residues.

This clone was found a few times. V gene TRBV6-1 combines with J gene TRBJ2-7, with 10 nucleotides matching TRBD2. The CDR3 sequence is 15 residues long. V was pared by 3 bases and J by 2 bases, with 4 bases of the junction left unmatched. CDR1 is MNHNS and CDR2 is SASEGT in the germline V gene. The CDR3 protein is CASSDLAGAAYEQYF. CDR3 nucleotide sequence: TGTGCCAGCAGTGACCTAGCGGGAGCGGCCTACGAGCAGTACTTC.

The V gene is TRBV5-4, the J gene TRBJ2-7, with D unresolved. Trimming left V 4 bases short and J 5 bases short, with 19 bases between. The CDR3 is 15 residues long. Germline V lookup: CDR1 SGHNT, CDR2 YYREEE (reference sequence). The CDR3 DNA sequence: TGTGCCAGCAGCACTCGGGTGGTCCCTATCCACGAGCAGTACTTC. This sequence encodes CASSTRVVPIHEQYF.

CDR3 protein: CASSESPGGGETQYF. The DNA of the CDR3 is TGTGCCAGCAGCGAGAGCCCAGGGGGCGGTGAGACCCAGTACTTC. The genes are TRBV11-2 and TRBJ2-5; 8 bases line up with TRBD1. CDR1 and CDR2 from the germline V gene are SGHAT and FQNNGV. Trimming at V came to 5 bases and at J to 5 bases, leaving 10 bases not matched to a gene. This CDR3 comprises 15 residues.

CDR3 coding DNA: TGTGCCAGCAGCCAAGATGGGAGGGGCTCTAGGACCCAGCATTTT. Residues: CASSQDGRGSRTQHF. V is TRBV14 and J is TRBJ1-5, with D perhaps TRBD1 (5 bases). This CDR3 has 15 amino acids. V shed 0 bases and J shed 11 bases, with 17 bases lying between them. Germline V gives CDR1 SGHDN, CDR2 FVKESK.

V usage is TRBV6-1 and J usage is TRBJ1-5; 8 bases are a match to TRBD1. From germline, CDR1 is MNHNS and CDR2 SASEGT. The CDR3 runs to 17 residues. Losses at the gene ends were 3 bases for V and 1 base for J; bases not matched to a gene: 8. CDR3 residues: CASSEIQDRVSNQPQHF. CDR3 in DNA: TGTGCCAGCAGTGAGATCCAGGACAGGGTAAGCAATCAGCCCCAGCATTTT.

The V and J genes are TRBV5-1 and TRBJ2-2; 12 nucleotides match TRBD2. This CDR3 spans 16 amino acids. Unmatched junction bases numbered 7, after V lost 4 bases and J lost 6 bases. Germline V gives CDR1 SGHRS, CDR2 YFSETQ. CDR3 nucleotides: TGCGCCAGCAGCCGCAGACTAGCGGGAGAGCCCGGGGAGCTGTTTTTT. Its protein is CASSRRLAGEPGELFF.

This chain links TRBV29-1 with TRBJ1-3; D gene ambiguous. The ends were cut back, 7 bases at V and 4 bases at J, with 14 bases in the middle. CDR1 SQVTM and CDR2 ANQGSEA come from the germline V gene. The length of the CDR3 is 13 residues. The CDR3 protein is CSAKLGIGNTIYF. DNA for the CDR3: TGCAGCGCCAAGCTCGGGATCGGAAACACCATATATTTT.

This chain links TRBV27 with TRBJ2-7; 7 nucleotides align to TRBD1. V was clipped by 2 bases and J by 3 bases; unmatched bases: 10. The CDR3 is made up of 16 amino acids. Germline CDR1 is MNHEY and CDR2 is SMNVEV (reference sequence). CDR3 nucleotides: TGTGCCAGCAGTTTAGTCGGTGCGACAGGGCTCTACGAGCAGTACTTC. It is translated as CASSLVGATGLYEQYF.

This clone was recorded a few times. The chain carries TRBV6-5 and TRBJ2-7; TRBD2 matches at 12 bases. This CDR3 region has 15 residues. V lost 0 bases to trimming and J lost 4 bases; unmatched junction nucleotides: 1. Germline-derived CDR1 and CDR2 are MNHEY and SVGAGI. CDR3 protein: CASSYSGLAGYEQYF. The CDR3 DNA sequence: TGTGCCAGCAGTTACTCTGGACTAGCGGGATACGAGCAGTACTTC.

This sequence joins TRBV5-8 and TRBJ2-7, with D unresolved. Looked up from germline, CDR1 is SGHTS and CDR2 is YDEGEE. The germline V and J ends were trimmed by 0 bases and 5 bases, with 15 bases remaining between them. This CDR3 region has 15 residues. The CDR3 DNA is TGTGCCAGCAGCTTGGAGGTGTGGGGTTGGCACGAGCAGTACTTC. Translated: CASSLEVWGWHEQYF.

V is TRBV5-1 and J is TRBJ2-3; 9 bases are shared with TRBD2. J lost 2 bases, V lost 5 bases, and 9 bases had no gene match. Germline CDR1 SGHRS, CDR2 YFSETQ. The CDR3 runs to 16 residues. The CDR3 reads CASSFVSGSTTDTQYF. In nucleotides, the CDR3 is TGCGCCAGCAGTTTCGTTAGCGGGAGTACCACAGATACGCAGTATTTT.

Only one count was recorded for this clone. V gene TRBV6-5 combines with J gene TRBJ2-7; D is ambiguous. The V end was cut by 4 bases, the J end by 1 base, with 14 bases between. The CDR3 runs to 15 residues. CDR1 is MNHEY and CDR2 is SVGAGI in the germline V gene. CDR3 region: CASSSPSTQSYEQYF. The CDR3 region has the DNA TGTGCCAGCAGTTCCCCTTCGACACAATCCTACGAGCAGTACTTC.

This clone was detected once. This chain links TRBV11-2 with TRBJ2-1, with D unclear. Germline values: CDR1 SGHAT, CDR2 FQNNGV. V was trimmed by 0 bases and J by 0 bases, leaving 9 bases between them. CDR3 length: 16 residues. The chain's CDR3 is CASSLDFWSSYNEQFF. Written as DNA, the CDR3 is TGTGCCAGCAGCTTAGATTTTTGGAGCTCCTACAATGAGCAGTTCTTC.

The chain combines TRBV28 with TRBJ1-5; maybe TRBD1 (5 bases). Germline assignment: CDR1 MDHEN and CDR2 SYDVKM. The CDR3 length is 15 residues. V lost 1 base and J 5 bases, leaving 12 bases between the germline ends. In nucleotides, the CDR3 is TGTGCCAGCAGTTTATCTTTCGGGGGACATCAGCCCCAGCATTTT. Encoded protein: CASSLSFGGHQPQHF. The variable domain in full, with the rest retrieved from reference TRBV28 and TRBJ1-5, is DVKVTQSSRYLVKRTGEKVFLECVQDMDHENMFWYRQDPGLGLRLIYFSYDVKMKEKGDIPEGYSVSREKKERFSLILESASTNQTSMYLCASSLSFGGHQPQHFGDGTRLSIL.

The rearrangement links TRBV19 to TRBJ2-1; 7 bases fit TRBD1. This CDR3 region has 16 residues. Germline-derived CDR1 and CDR2 are LNHDA and SQIVND (reference sequence). Germline trimming cut 5 bases from V and 9 bases from J; bases unmatched to any gene: 16. CDR3 protein: CASSPSGGQSGGEQFF. The CDR3 DNA reads as TGTGCCAGTAGTCCTTCTGGGGGACAGAGTGGGGGTGAGCAGTTCTTC.

The rearrangement joins TRBV7-6 to TRBJ2-2; D ambiguous. The germline V gene has CDR1 SGHVS and CDR2 FNYEAQ. V was shortened by 0 bases and J by 6 bases, with 11 bases between the two germline ends. The CDR3 loop spans 15 amino acids. CDR3 amino acids: CASSLALSVPGELFF. The CDR3 nucleotides read TGTGCCAGCAGCTTAGCTTTATCGGTTCCCGGGGAGCTGTTTTTT.

This clone was seen repeatedly, ten times or more. The CDR3 region is CASSVDGDTQYF. The CDR3 nucleotides read TGTGCCAGCAGCGTAGACGGAGATACGCAGTATTTT. V is TRBV9 and J is TRBJ2-3; no clear D gene. This CDR3 contains 12 residues. The ends were cut back, 0 bases at V and 5 bases at J, with 4 bases in the middle. CDR1 and CDR2 (germline): SGDLS, YYNGEE. Full variable domain (missing parts from reference TRBV9 and TRBJ2-3): DSGVTQTPKHLITATGQRVTLRCSPRSGDLSVYWYQQSLDQGLQFLIQYYNGEERAKGNILERFSAQQFPDLHSELNLSSLELGDSALYFCASSVDGDTQYFGPGTRLTVL.

This clone was recorded many times. The chain carries TRBV29-1 and TRBJ2-3; D call uncertain. V was cut by 2 bases and J by 2 bases, with 8 bases left in between. The CDR3 sequence is 13 residues long. Germline V gene data show CDR1 as SQVTM and CDR2 as ANQGSEA. As DNA, the CDR3 is TGCAGCGTTGAAAGGGATTTCACAGATACGCAGTATTTT. Encoded protein: CSVERDFTDTQYF.

This clone was detected once. This chain uses TRBV5-6 with TRBJ2-1, with 10 bases identical to TRBD2. The length of the CDR3 is 15 residues. Germline V CDR1 and CDR2: SGHDT, YYEEEE. With 5 bases clipped from V and 2 bases from J, the junction kept 4 bases outside the gene matches. The CDR3 bases are TGTGCCAGCAGTCGCACTAGCGGGGCCTACAATGAGCAGTTCTTC. The encoded protein is CASSRTSGAYNEQFF.

The chain joins TRBV28 to TRBJ2-7; possible D gene TRBD1, 5 bases. CDR1 MDHEN and CDR2 SYDVKM come from the germline V gene. CDR3 length equals 13 residues. The V gene lost 5 bases and the J gene lost 3 bases, with 11 bases spanning the gap. The CDR3, as DNA: TGTGCCAGCAGTATCAGACAGAACTACGAGCAGTACTTC. This encodes CASSIRQNYEQYF. The complete variable domain, with remaining parts taken from reference TRBV28 and TRBJ2-7, reads DVKVTQSSRYLVKRTGEKVFLECVQDMDHENMFWYRQDPGLGLRLIYFSYDVKMKEKGDIPEGYSVSREKKERFSLILESASTNQTSMYLCASSIRQNYEQYFGPGTRLTVT.

V and J are TRBV10-3 and TRBJ2-3; 7 positions match TRBD2. With V trimmed by 0 bases and J by 2 bases, 8 bases remained unmatched. There are 17 residues in the CDR3. Looked up from germline, CDR1 is ENHRY and CDR2 is SYGVKD. CDR3 amino acids: CAISESMHSGDTDTQYF. The CDR3 coding sequence is TGTGCCATCAGTGAGTCGATGCACAGCGGGGACACAGATACGCAGTATTTT.

In its sample, this clone is medium-sized. Other DNA sequences in this specimen translate into the identical CDR3. The genes are TRBV6-1 and TRBJ1-1; D unclear. CDR3 length: 13 amino acids. CDR1 and CDR2 (germline): MNHNS, SASEGT. The V gene lost 3 bases and the J gene lost 1 base, with 6 bases spanning the gap. The CDR3 protein is CASSDRENTEAFF. The CDR3 region has the DNA TGTGCCAGCAGTGATCGGGAGAACACTGAAGCTTTCTTT.

The chain joins TRBV6-4 to TRBJ2-2; D gene unclear. The germline V gene has CDR1 MRHNA and CDR2 SNTAGT. Trimming cost V 5 bases and J 1 base, with 11 bases left between them. The CDR3 runs to 15 residues. CDR3 in DNA: TGTGCCAGCAGTCCAAGTGGGGTGAACACCGGGGAGCTGTTTTTT. This sequence encodes CASSPSGVNTGELFF.

The V and J genes are TRBV27 and TRBJ2-3; D unresolved. V shed 5 bases and J shed 6 bases, with 9 bases lying between them. The CDR3 contains 12 residues. Germline lookup yields CDR1 MNHEY and CDR2 SMNVEV (reference sequence). The CDR3 reads CASSAPWDTQYF. The DNA of the CDR3 is TGTGCCAGCAGTGCCCCCTGGGATACGCAGTATTTT.

The V call is TRBV28, the J call TRBJ2-3, with TRBD2 identical over 10 bases. Germline V gene lookup returns CDR1 MDHEN and CDR2 SYDVKM. V shed 6 bases and J 4 bases; nucleotides not matched to a gene: 10. This CDR3 is built from 16 residues. The CDR3 region is CASSSVSGRAPDTQYF. CDR3 in DNA: TGTGCCAGCAGCTCCGTCAGCGGGAGGGCCCCAGATACGCAGTATTTT. Combining the CDR3 with reference TRBV28 and TRBJ2-3 gives the whole variable domain DVKVTQSSRYLVKRTGEKVFLECVQDMDHENMFWYRQDPGLGLRLIYFSYDVKMKEKGDIPEGYSVSREKKERFSLILESASTNQTSMYLCASSSVSGRAPDTQYFGPGTRLTVL.